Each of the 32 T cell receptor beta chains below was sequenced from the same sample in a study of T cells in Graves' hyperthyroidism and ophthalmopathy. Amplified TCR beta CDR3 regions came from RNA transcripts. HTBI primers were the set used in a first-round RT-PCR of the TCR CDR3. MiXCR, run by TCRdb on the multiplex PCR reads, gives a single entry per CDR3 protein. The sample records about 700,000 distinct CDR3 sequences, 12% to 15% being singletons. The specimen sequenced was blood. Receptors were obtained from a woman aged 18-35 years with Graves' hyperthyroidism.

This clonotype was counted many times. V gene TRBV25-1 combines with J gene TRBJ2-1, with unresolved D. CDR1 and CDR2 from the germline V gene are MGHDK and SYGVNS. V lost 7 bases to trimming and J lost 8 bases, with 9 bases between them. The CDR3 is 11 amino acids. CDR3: CASTAGDEQFF. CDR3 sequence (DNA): TGTGCCAGCACGGCTGGGGATGAGCAGTTCTTC.

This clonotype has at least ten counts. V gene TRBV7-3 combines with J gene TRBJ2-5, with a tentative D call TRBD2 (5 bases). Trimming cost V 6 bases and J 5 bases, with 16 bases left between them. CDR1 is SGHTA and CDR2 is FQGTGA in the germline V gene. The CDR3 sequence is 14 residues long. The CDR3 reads CASSPLASRETQYF. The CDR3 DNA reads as TGTGCCAGCAGTCCTCTGGCTAGCAGGGAGACCCAGTACTTC.

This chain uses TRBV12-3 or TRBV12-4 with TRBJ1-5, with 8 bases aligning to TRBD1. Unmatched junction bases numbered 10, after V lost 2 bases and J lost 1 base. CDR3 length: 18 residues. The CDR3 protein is CASSLLTWTGMSNQPQHF. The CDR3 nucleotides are TGTGCCAGCAGTTTACTAACGTGGACAGGGATGAGCAATCAGCCCCAGCATTTT.

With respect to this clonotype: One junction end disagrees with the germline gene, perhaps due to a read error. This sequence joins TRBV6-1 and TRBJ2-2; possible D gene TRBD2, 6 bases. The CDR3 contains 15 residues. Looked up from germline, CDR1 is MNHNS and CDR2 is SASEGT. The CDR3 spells CASNPGTAGPGELFF. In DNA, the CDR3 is TGTGCAAGCAACCCCGGGACTGCCGGCCCCGGGGAGCTGTTTTTT.

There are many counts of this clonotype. CDR3 DNA: TGTGCCAGCAGCCGAAGGGGGGCAGATACGCAGTATTTT. Translated, it gives CASSRRGADTQYF. The gene calls are TRBV27 and TRBJ2-3; D is tentatively TRBD1 or TRBD2 (6 bases each). The germline V gene has CDR1 MNHEY and CDR2 SMNVEV (reference sequence). V lost 6 bases and J lost 4, with 11 bases in between. The CDR3 is 13 residues long.

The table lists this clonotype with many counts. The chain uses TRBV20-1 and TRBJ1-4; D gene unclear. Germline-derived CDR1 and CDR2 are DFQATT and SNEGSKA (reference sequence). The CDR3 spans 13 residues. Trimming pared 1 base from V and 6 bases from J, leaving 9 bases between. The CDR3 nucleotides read TGCAGTGCTAGAGGGCTGGAAGATGAAAAACTGTTTTTT. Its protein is CSARGLEDEKLFF.

The DNA of the CDR3 is TGTGCCAGCAGCCCCAGATCAGGGCTAGGTGAAAAACTGTTTTTT. It codes for CASSPRSGLGEKLFF. J is TRBJ1-4 and V is TRBV11-2, with a weak D call TRBD1 (5 bases). V was cut by 5 bases and J by 7 bases, with 17 bases left in between. The germline gives CDR1 SGHAT, CDR2 FQNNGV. The CDR3 is 15 residues long.

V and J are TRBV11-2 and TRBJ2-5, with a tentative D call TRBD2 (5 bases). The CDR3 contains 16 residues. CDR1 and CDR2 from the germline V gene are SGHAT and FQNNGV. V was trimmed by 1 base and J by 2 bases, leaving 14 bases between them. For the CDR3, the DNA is TGTGCCAGCAGCTTAGTACTTGGGGAGATACAAGAGACCCAGTACTTC. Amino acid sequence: CASSLVLGEIQETQYF.

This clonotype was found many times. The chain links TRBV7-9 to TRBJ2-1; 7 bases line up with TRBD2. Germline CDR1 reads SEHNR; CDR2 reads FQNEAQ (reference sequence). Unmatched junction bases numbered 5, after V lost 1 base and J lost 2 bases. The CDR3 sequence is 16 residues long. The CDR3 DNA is TGTGCCAGCAGCTTAGTCGGGCTAGCGGCCTACAATGAGCAGTTCTTC. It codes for CASSLVGLAAYNEQFF.

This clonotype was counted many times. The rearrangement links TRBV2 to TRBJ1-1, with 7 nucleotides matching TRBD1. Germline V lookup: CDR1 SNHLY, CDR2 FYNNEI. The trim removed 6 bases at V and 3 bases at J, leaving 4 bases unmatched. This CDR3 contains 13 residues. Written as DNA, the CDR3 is TGTGCCAGCAGGCAGGGGGGGGACACTGAAGCTTTCTTT. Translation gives CASRQGGDTEAFF.

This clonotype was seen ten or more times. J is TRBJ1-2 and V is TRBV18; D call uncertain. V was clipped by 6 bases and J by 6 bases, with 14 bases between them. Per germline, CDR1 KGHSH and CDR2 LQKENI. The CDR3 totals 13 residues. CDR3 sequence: CASSLTGIDGYTF. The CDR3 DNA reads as TGTGCCAGCTCGCTTACGGGAATAGATGGCTACACCTTC. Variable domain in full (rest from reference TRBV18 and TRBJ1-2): NAGVMQNPRHLVRRRGQEARLRCSPMKGHSHVYWYRQLPEEGLKFMVYLQKENIIDESGMPKERFSAEFPKEGPSILRIQQVVRGDSAAYFCASSLTGIDGYTFGSGTRLTVV.

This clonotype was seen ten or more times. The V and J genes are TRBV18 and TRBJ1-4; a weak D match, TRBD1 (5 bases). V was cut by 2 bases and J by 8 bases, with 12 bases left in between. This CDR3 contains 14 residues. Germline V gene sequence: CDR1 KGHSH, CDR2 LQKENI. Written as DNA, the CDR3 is TGTGCCAGCTCACCAGGTACAGGTGACGAAAAACTGTTTTTT. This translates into CASSPGTGDEKLFF.

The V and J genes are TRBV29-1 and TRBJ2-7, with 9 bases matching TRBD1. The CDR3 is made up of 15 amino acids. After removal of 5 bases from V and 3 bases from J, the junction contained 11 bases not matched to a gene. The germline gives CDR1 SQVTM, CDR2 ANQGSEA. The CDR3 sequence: CSVTGQGSGVYEQYF. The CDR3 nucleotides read TGCAGCGTTACAGGACAGGGGAGTGGCGTCTACGAGCAGTACTTC.

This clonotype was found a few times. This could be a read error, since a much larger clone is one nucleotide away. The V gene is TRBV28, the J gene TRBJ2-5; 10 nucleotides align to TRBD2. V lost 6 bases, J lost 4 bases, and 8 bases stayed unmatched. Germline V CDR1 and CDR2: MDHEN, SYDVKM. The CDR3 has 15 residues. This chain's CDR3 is CASRTKREGRETQYF. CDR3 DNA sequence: TGTGCCAGCAGAACCAAGCGGGAGGGCCGAGAGACCCAGTACTTC. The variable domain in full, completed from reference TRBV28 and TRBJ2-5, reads DVKVTQSSRYLVKRTGEKVFLECVQDMDHENMFWYRQDPGLGLRLIYFSYDVKMKEKGDIPEGYSVSREKKERFSLILESASTNQTSMYLCASRTKREGRETQYFGPGTRLLVL.

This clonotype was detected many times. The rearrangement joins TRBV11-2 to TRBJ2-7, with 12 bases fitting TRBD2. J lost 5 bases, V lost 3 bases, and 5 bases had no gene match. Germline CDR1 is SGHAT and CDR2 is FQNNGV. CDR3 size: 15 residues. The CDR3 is CASSFSSGRAHEQYF. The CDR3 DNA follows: TGTGCCAGCAGCTTTTCTAGCGGGAGGGCCCACGAGCAGTACTTC. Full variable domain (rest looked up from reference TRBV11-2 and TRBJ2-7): EAGVAQSPRYKIIEKRQSVAFWCNPISGHATLYWYQQILGQGPKLLIQFQNNGVVDDSQLPKDRFSAERLKGVDSTLKIQPAKLEDSAVYLCASSFSSGRAHEQYFGPGTRLTVT.

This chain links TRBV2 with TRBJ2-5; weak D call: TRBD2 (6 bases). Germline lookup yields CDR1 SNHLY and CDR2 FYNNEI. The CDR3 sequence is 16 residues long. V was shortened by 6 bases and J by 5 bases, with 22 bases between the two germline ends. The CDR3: CASRGSAGGPRETQYF. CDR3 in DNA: TGTGCCAGCAGAGGGTCTGCCGGAGGGCCCCGGGAGACCCAGTACTTC.

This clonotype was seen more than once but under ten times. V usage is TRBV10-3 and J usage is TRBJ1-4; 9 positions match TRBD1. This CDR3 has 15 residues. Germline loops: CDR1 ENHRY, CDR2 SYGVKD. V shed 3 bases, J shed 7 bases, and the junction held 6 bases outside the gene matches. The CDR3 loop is CAISDTTGGSEKLFF. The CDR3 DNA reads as TGTGCCATCAGTGATACAACAGGGGGCAGTGAAAAACTGTTTTTT.

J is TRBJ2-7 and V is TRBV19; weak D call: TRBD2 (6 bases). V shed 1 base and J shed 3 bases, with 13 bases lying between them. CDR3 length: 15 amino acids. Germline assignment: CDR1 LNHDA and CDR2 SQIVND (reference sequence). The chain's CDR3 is CASSIGAGGVYEQYF. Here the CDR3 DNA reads TGTGCCAGTAGTATAGGCGCGGGCGGGGTCTACGAGCAGTACTTC.

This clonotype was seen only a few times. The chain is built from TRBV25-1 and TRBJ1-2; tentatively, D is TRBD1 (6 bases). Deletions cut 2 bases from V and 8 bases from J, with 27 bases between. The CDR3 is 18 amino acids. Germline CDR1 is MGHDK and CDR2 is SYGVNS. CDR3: CASSEISWYEGGSGGYTF. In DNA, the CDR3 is TGTGCCAGCAGTGAAATCTCGTGGTACGAGGGGGGCTCGGGCGGCTACACCTTC.

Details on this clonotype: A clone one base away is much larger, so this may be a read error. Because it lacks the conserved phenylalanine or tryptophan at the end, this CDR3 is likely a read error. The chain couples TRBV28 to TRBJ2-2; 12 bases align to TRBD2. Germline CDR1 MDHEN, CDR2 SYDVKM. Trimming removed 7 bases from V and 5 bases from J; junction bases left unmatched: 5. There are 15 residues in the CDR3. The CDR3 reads CASTGLAGGTGELFL. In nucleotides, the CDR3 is TGTGCCAGCACCGGTCTAGCGGGAGGGACCGGGGAGCTGTTTCTT.

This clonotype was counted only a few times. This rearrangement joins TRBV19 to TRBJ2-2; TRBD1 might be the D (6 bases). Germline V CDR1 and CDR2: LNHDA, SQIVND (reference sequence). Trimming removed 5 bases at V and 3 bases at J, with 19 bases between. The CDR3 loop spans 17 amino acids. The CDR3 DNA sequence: TGTGCCAGTAGTTCCGACGCAGGGGCCGGGGACACCGGGGAGCTGTTTTTT. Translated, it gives CASSSDAGAGDTGELFF.

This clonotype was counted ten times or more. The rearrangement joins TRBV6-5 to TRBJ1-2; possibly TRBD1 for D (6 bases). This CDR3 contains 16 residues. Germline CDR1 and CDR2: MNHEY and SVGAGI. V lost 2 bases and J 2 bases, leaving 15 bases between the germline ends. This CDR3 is CASSYQQGTGNYGYTF. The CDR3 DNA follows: TGTGCCAGCAGTTACCAACAGGGCACGGGCAACTATGGCTACACCTTC.

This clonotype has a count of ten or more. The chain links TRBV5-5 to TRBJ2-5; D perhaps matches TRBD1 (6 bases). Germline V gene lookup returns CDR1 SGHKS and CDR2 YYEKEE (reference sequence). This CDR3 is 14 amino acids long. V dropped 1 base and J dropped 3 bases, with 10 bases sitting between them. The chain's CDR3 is CASSLFHREETQYF. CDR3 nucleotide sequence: TGTGCCAGCAGCTTGTTTCACAGGGAAGAGACCCAGTACTTC.

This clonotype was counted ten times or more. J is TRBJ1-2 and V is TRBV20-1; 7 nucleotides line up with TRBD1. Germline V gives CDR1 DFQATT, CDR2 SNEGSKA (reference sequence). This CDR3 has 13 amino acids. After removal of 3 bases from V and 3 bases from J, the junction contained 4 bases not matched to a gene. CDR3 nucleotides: TGCAGTGCTAGGCGACAGGGTGACTATGGCTACACCTTC. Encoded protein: CSARRQGDYGYTF.

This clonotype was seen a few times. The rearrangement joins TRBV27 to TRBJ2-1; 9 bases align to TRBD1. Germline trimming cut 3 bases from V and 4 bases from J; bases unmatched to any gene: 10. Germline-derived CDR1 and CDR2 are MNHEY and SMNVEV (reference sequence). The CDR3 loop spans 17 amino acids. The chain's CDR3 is CASSFGRTGGLYNEQFF. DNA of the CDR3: TGTGCCAGCAGTTTCGGACGCACAGGGGGCCTGTACAATGAGCAGTTCTTC.

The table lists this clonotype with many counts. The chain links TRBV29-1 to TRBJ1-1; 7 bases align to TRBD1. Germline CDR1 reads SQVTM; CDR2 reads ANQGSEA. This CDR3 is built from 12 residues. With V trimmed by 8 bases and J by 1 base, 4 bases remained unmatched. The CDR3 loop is CSTRTGNTEAFF. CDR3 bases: TGCAGCACCAGGACAGGGAACACTGAAGCTTTCTTT. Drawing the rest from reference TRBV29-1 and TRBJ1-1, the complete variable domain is SAVISQKPSRDICQRGTSLTIQCQVDSQVTMMFWYRQQPGQSLTLIATANQGSEATYESGFVIDKFPISRPNLTFSTLTVSNMSPEDSSIYLCSTRTGNTEAFFGQGTRLTVV.

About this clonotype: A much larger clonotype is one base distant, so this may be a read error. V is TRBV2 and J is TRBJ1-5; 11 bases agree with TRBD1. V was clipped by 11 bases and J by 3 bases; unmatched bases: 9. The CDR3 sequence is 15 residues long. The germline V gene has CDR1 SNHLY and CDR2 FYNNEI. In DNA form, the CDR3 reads TGTGCCTGCCGATGGACAGGGGGCTACAATCAGCCCCAGCATTTT. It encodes CACRWTGGYNQPQHF.

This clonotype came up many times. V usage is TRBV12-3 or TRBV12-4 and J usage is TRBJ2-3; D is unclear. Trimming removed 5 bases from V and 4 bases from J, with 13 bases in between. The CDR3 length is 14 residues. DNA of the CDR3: TGTGCCAGCAGTCTCCGTAGAGGAGCAGATACGCAGTATTTT. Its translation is CASSLRRGADTQYF.

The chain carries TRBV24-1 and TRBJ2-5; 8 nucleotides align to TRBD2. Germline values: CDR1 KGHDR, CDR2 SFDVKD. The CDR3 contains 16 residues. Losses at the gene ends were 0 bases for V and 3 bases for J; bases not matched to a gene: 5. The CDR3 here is CATSDLGFGGEETQYF. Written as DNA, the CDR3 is TGTGCCACCAGTGATTTGGGGTTCGGGGGGGAAGAGACCCAGTACTTC.

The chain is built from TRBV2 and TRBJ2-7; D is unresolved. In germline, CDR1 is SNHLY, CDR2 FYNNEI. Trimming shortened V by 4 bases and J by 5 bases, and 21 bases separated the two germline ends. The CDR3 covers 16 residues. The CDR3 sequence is CASSGFKGPRPHEQYF. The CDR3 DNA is TGTGCCAGCAGTGGGTTTAAGGGCCCAAGACCCCACGAGCAGTACTTC. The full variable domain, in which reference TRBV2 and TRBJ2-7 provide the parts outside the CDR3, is EPEVTQTPSHQVTQMGQEVILRCVPISNHLYFYWYRQILGQKVEFLVSFYNNEISEKSEIFDDQFSVERPDGSNFTLKIRSTKLEDSAMYFCASSGFKGPRPHEQYFGPGTRLTVT.

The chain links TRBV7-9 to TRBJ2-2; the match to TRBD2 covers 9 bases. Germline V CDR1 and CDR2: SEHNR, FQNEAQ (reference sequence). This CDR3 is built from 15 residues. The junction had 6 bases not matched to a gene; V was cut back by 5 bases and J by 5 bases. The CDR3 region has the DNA TGTGCCAGCAGCAAGAGCGGGGGGCGGACCGGGGAGCTGTTTTTT. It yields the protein CASSKSGGRTGELFF.

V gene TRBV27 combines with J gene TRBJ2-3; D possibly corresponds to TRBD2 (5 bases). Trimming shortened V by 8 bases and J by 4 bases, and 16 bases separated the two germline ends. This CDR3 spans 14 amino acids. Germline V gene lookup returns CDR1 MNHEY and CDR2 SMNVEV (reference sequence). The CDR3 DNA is TGTGCCAGCTGCGAGGGTCTGGGTGCAGATACGCAGTATTTT. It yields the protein CASCEGLGADTQYF.